This entry features one T cell receptor (beta chain) sequence. This entry belongs to a study of blood T cell repertoires in COVID-19. The table came from immunoSEQ multiplex PCR; TCRdb's copy has only in-frame clones and leaves some out. This table holds roughly 43,000 clones, about 88% found once. Participant-reported clinical history was the basis for cohort assignment. The V and J ends lost 4 bases and 5 bases, in that order; junction bases with no gene match: 11. Per germline, CDR1 SGHNT and CDR2 YYREEE (reference sequence). The CDR3 totals 16 residues. The source is a woman in her fifties or sixties who had recovered from COVID-19. The sample comprised PBMCs or T cells enriched from blood (not recorded which). The rearrangement links TRBV5-4 to TRBJ2-5; TRBD1 matches at 10 bases. In DNA form, the CDR3 reads TGTGCCAGCAGCGTATTCGGGACAGGGGTCGGGGAGACCCAGTACTTC. Translation gives CASSVFGTGVGETQYF. Together with reference TRBV5-4 and TRBJ2-5, the CDR3 gives the full variable domain: ETGVTQSPTHLIKTRGQQVTLRCSSQSGHNTVSWYQQALGQGPQFIFQYYREEENGRGNFPPRFSGLQFPNYSSELNVNALELDDSALYLCASSVFGTGVGETQYFGPGTRLLVL.